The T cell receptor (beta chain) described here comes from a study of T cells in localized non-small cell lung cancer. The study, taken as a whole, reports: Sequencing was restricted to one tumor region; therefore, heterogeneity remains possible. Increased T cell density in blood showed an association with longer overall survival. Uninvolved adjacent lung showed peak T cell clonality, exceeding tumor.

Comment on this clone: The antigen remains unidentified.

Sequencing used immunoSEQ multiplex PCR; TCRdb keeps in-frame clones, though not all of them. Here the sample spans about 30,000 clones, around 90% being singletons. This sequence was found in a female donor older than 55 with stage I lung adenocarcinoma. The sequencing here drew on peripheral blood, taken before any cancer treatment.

The CDR3 is CASSLAPGTEAFF. The DNA of the CDR3 is TGCGCCAGCAGCTTGGCTCCGGGTACTGAAGCTTTCTTT. This sequence joins TRBV5-1 and TRBJ1-1; D unresolved. The CDR3 has 13 amino acids. Per germline, CDR1 SGHRS and CDR2 YFSETQ. V was pared by 0 bases and J by 5 bases, with 8 bases between.